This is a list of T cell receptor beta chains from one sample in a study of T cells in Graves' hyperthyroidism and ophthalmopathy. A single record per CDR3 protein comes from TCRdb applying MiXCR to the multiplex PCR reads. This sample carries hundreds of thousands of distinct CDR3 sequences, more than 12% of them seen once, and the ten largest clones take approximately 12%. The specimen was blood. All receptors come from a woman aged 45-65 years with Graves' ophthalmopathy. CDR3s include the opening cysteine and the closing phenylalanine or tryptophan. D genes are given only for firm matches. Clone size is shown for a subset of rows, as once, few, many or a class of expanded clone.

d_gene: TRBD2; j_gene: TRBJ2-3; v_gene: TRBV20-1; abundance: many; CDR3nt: TGCAGTGCCTCGGAACTAGCGGGAGAGAGGGTGGATACGCAGTATTTT; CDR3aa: CSASELAGERVDTQYF
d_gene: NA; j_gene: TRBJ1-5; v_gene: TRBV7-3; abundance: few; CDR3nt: TGTGCCAGCAGCTTAACCCAAAATCAGCCCCAGCATTTT; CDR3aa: CASSLTQNQPQHF
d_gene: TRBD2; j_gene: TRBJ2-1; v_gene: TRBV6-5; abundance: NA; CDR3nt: TGTGCCAGCAGTTACTCGCTAGCGGGGAACAATGAGCAGTTCTTC; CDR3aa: CASSYSLAGNNEQFF
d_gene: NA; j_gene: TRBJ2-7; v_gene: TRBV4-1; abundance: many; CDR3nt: TGCGCCAGCAGCCAAGATAACGGACAGAGCTCCTACGAGCAGTACTTC; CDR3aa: CASSQDNGQSSYEQYF
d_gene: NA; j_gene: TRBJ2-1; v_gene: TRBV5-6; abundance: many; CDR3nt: TGTGCCAGCAGCTTGTACGCTTTCCGGGGATCGTCCAATGAGCAGTTCTTC; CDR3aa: CASSLYAFRGSSNEQFF
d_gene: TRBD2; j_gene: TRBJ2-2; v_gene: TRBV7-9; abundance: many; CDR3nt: TGTGCCAGCAGCTTAGATGGGACTAGCGGGATTGACACCGGGGAGCTGTTTTTT; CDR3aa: CASSLDGTSGIDTGELFF
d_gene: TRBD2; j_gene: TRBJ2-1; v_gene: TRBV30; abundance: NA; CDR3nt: TGTGCCTGGAGTCAATACTTAGCGGGAGAGAACAATGAGCAGTTCTTC; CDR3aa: CAWSQYLAGENNEQFF
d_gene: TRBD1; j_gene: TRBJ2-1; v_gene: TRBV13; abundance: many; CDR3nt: TGTGCCAGCAGCCCATCAGGGACAGAGAGATACAATGAGCAGTTCTTC; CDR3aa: CASSPSGTERYNEQFF
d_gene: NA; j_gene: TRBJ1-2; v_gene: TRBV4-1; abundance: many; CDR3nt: TGCGCCAGCAGCCACTTAGGGAGGATCCCTCTGGGGGGCTACACCTTC; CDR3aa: CASSHLGRIPLGGYTF
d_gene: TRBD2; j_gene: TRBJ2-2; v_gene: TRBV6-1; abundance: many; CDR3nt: TGTGCCAGCAGTGCTAGACTAGCGGGCCTGACGAACACCGGGGAGCTGTTTTTT; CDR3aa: CASSARLAGLTNTGELFF
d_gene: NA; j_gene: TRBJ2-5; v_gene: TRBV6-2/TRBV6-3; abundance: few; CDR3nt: TGTGCCAGCAGTTACGGAAGACAGGTCGTAGAGACCCAGTACTTC; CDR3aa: CASSYGRQVVETQYF
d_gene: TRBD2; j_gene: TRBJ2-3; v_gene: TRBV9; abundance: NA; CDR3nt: TGTGCCAGCAGCATTAGCGGGAGCAGATTAGATACGCAGTATTTT; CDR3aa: CASSISGSRLDTQYF
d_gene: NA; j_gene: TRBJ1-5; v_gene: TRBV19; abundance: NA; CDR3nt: TGTGCCAGTAGTCGGGACCCACGGAGCAATCAGCCCCAGCATTTT; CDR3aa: CASSRDPRSNQPQHF
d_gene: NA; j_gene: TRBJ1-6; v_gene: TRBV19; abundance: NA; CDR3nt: TGTGCCAGTAGGACACGGACAGCGTCGGTCTCCTATAATTCACCCCTCCACTTT; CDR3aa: CASRTRTASVSYNSPLHF
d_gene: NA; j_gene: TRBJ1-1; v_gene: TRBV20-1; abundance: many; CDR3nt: TGCAGTGCTGGGGCGAACACTGAAGCTTTCTTT; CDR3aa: CSAGANTEAFF
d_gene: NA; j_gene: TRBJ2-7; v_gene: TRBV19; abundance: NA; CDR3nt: TGTGCCAGTAGTATATCCTCGTCAAGGTCCTCCTACGAGCAGTACTTC; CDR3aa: CASSISSSRSSYEQYF
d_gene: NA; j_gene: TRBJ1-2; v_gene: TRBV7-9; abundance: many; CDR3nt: TGTGCCAGCAGCACCCTACAGGGATTCGATGGCTACACCTTC; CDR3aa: CASSTLQGFDGYTF
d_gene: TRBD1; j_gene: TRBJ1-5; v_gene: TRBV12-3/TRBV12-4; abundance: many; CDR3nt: TGTGCCAGCACCCTCTACGGGACAGGGGGATCCAATCAGCCCCAGCATTTT; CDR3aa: CASTLYGTGGSNQPQHF
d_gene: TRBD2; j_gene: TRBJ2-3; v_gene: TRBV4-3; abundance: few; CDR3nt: TGCGCCAGCAGCCAAGTACTAGCGAATACGCAGTATTTT; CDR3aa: CASSQVLANTQYF
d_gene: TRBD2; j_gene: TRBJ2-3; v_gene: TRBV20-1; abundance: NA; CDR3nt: TGCAGTGCTGACCGGACTAGCGGGGGCACAGATACGCAGTATTTT; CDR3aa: CSADRTSGGTDTQYF
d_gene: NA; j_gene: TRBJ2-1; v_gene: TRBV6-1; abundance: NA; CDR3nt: TGTGCCAGCACCACAACTGATCACCAGTTCTTC; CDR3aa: CASTTTDHQFF
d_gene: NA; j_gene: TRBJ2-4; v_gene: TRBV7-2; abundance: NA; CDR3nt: TGTGCCAGCAGCTTGGGGGGCGGGGAGAACATTCAGTACTTC; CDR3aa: CASSLGGGENIQYF
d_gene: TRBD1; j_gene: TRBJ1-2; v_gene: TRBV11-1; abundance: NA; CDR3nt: TGTGCCAGCAGGGACAGGACGGAAATGCACACCTTC; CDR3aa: CASRDRTEMHTF
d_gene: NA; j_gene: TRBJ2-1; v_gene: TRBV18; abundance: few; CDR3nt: TGTGCCAGCTCACCACAAACAAAGCGGACCTACAATGAGCAGTTCTTC; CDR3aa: CASSPQTKRTYNEQFF
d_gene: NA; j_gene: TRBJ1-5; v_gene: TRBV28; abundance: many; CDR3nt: TGTGCCAGCAGGTGGGTTGGCAATCAGCCCCAGCATTTT; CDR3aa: CASRWVGNQPQHF
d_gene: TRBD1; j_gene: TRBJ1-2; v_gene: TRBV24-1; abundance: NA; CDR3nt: TGTGCCACCAGTGATACCCCGGGACAGGGGTATGGCTACACCTTC; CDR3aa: CATSDTPGQGYGYTF
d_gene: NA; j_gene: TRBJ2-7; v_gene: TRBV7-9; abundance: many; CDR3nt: TGTGCCAGCACCTCTCGGGACTCCAACTACGAGCAGTACTTC; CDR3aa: CASTSRDSNYEQYF
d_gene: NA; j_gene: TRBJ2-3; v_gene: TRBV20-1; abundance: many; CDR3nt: TGCAGTGCTAGAGACGTTTCCCCCGTAGTTCCCCACACCACAGATACGCAGTATTTT; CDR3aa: CSARDVSPVVPHTTDTQYF
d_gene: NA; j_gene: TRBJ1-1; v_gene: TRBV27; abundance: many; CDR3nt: TGTGCCAGCAGTTTGTCGTTCACCGGGACCACTGAAGCTTTCTTT; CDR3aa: CASSLSFTGTTEAFF
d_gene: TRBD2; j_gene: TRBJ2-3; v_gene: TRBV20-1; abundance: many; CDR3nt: TGCAGTGCGGGCCCCCTGCGGGAGGGCCGAGATACGCAGTATTTT; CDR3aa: CSAGPLREGRDTQYF
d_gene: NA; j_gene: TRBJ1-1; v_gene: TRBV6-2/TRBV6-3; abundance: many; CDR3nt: TGTGCCAGCAGGACGGGGTTAGTACAGGCAACCTTTGAAGCTTTCTTT; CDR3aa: CASRTGLVQATFEAFF
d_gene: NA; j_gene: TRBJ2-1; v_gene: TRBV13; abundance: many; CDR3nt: TGTGCCAGCAGCTTATTACGATTAGGAACGAATGAGCAGTTCTTC; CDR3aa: CASSLLRLGTNEQFF
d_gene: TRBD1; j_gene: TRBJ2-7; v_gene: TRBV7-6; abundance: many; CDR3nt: TGTGCCAGCAGCGGGGGGACAGGGGAATTCTACGAGCAGTACTTC; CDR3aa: CASSGGTGEFYEQYF
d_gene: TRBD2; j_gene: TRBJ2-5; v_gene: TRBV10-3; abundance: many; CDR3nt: TGTGCCATCAGTGAGTCGCGACTAGCGGGAGGAATTGAAGAGACCCAGTACTTC; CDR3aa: CAISESRLAGGIEETQYF
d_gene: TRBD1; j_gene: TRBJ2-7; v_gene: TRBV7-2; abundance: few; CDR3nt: TGTGCCAGCAGCAAACGGGGACAGGGGGGGTCCTACGAGCAGTACTTC; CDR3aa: CASSKRGQGGSYEQYF
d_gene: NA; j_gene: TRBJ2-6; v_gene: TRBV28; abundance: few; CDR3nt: TGTGCCAGCAGTTTATCCCGGGACTCTGGGGCCAACGTCCTGACTTTC; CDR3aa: CASSLSRDSGANVLTF
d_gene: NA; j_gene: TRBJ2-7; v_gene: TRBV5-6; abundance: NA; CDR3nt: TGTGCCAGCAGTCCAAGGGCCTCCCGGATGCAGTACGAGCAGTACTTC; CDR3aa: CASSPRASRMQYEQYF
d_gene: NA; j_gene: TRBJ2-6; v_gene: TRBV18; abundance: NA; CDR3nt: TGTGCCAGCTCACCACGGCAGGGTAACTCTGGGGCCAACGTCCTGACTTTC; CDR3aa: CASSPRQGNSGANVLTF
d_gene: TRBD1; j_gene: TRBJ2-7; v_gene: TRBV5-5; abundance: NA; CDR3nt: TGTGCCAGCAGCTTTTTTCGGACAGGGATGTACGAGCAGTACTTC; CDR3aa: CASSFFRTGMYEQYF
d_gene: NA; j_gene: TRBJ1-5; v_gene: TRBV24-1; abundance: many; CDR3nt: TGTGCCACCAGTGAGACCGGGAGCAGGGGAATTCAGCCCCAGCATTTT; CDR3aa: CATSETGSRGIQPQHF
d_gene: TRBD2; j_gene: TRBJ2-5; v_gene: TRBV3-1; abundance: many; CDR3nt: TGTGCCAGCACCTTACTAGCGGGAGATGAGACCCAGTACTTC; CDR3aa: CASTLLAGDETQYF
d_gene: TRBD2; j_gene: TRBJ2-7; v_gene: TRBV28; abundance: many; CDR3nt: TGTGCCAGCAATCCTAGCGGAAGCTCCTACGAGCAGTACTTC; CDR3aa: CASNPSGSSYEQYF
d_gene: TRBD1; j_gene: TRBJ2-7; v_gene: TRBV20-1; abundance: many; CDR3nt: TGCAGTGCTTGGACAGGGACCTACGAGCAGTACTTC; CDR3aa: CSAWTGTYEQYF
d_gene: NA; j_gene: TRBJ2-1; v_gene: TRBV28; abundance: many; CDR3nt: TGTGCCAGCAGACACACTAAGCCCCGCTCCTACAATGAGCAGTTCTTC; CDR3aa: CASRHTKPRSYNEQFF
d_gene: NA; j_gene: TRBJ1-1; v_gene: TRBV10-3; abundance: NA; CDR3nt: TGTGCCATCAGGTCGGGAGGGCCCATTACTGAAGCTTTCTTT; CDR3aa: CAIRSGGPITEAFF
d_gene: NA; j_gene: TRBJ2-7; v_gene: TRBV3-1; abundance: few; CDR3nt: TGTGCCAGCAGCCAAGACAACACCGACTACGAGCAGTACTTC; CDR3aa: CASSQDNTDYEQYF
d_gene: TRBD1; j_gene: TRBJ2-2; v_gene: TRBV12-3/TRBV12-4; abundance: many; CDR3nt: TGTGCCAGCAGTTTATTCGGGACAGGGTTGATCGGGGAGCTGTTTTTT; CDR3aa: CASSLFGTGLIGELFF
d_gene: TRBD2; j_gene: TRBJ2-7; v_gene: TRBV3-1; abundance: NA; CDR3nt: TGTGCCAGCAGCCAGATTAGCGGGAGAGGCTACGAGCAGTACTTC; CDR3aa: CASSQISGRGYEQYF
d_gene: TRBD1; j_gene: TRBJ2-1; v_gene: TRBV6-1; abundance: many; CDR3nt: TGTGCCAGCAGTAGAAGCGGGACAGGGTACAATGAGCAGTTCTTC; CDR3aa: CASSRSGTGYNEQFF
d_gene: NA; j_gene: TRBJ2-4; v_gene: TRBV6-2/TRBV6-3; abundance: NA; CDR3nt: TGTGCCAGCAATACAGGGCTTGCCAAAGACATTCAGTACTTC; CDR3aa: CASNTGLAKDIQYF
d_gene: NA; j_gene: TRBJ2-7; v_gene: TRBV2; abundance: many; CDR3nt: TGTGCCAGCAGTGTGAGGGTAATCGGCGAGCAGTACTTC; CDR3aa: CASSVRVIGEQYF
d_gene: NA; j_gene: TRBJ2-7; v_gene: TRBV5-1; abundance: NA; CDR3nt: TGCGCCAGCCACCGGGGGGCGGACGAGCAGTACTTC; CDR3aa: CASHRGADEQYF
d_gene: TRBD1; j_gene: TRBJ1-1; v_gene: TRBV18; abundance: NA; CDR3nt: TGTGCCAGCTCACCCACAGGGGGCTATGAAGCTTTCTTT; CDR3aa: CASSPTGGYEAFF
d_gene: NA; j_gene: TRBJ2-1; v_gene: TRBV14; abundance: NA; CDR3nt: TGTGCCAGCAGCCAAGATCCAGGGCCTTCGTTGTTCAATGAGCAGTTCTTC; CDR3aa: CASSQDPGPSLFNEQFF
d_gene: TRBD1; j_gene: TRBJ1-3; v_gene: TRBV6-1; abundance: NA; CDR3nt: TGTGCCAGCTCGCCGGACAGGCGTGGGGGAAACACCATATATTTT; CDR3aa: CASSPDRRGGNTIYF